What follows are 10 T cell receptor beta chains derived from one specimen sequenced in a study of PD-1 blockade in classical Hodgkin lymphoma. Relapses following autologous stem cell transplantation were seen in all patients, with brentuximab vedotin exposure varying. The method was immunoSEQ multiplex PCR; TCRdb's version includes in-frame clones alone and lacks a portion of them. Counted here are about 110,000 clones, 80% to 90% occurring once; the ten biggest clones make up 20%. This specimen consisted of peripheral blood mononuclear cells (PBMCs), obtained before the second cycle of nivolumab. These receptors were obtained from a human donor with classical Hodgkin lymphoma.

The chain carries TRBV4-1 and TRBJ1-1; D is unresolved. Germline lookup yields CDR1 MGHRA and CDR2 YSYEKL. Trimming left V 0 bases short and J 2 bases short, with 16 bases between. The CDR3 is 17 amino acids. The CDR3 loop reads CASSQDPDGRFNTEAFF. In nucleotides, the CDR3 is TGCGCCAGCAGCCAAGATCCGGACGGGAGGTTCAACACTGAAGCTTTCTTT.

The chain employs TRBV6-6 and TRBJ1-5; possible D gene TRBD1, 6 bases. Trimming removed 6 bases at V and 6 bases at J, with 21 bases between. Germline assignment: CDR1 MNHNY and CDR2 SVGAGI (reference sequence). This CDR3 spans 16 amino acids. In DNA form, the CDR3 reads TGTGCCAGCAGCCCAACTAGGACAGCGTCGGGTCAGCCCCAGCATTTT. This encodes CASSPTRTASGQPQHF.

CDR3 in DNA: TGTGCCAGTAGGACGACGGGACAGGGGGCGGGTGCTTTCTTT. As protein: CASRTTGQGAGAFF. The chain has TRBV19 and TRBJ1-1, with 12 bases aligning to TRBD1. CDR3 length: 14 residues. In germline, CDR1 is LNHDA, CDR2 SQIVND (reference sequence). With 6 bases clipped from V and 11 bases from J, the junction kept 10 bases outside the gene matches.

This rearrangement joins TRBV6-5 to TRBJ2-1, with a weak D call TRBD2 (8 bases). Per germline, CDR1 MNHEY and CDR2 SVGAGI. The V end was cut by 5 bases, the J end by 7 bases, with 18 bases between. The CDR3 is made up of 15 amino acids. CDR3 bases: TGTGCCAGCAGTAGCGGGAGAGGGGGCGGGAATGAGCAGTTCTTC. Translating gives CASSSGRGGGNEQFF.

CDR3 loop: CASSIASLEAFF. The CDR3 nucleotides are TGTGCCAGTAGTATCGCATCCCTTGAAGCTTTCTTT. This sequence joins TRBV19 and TRBJ1-1; D is ambiguous. CDR1 and CDR2 from the germline V gene are LNHDA and SQIVND (reference sequence). The CDR3 extends over 12 amino acids. V lost 3 bases, J lost 7 bases, and 9 bases lay in between.

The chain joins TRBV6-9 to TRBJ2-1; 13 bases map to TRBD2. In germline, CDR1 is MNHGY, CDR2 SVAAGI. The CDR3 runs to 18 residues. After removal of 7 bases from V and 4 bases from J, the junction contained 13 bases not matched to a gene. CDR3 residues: CASKPRLAGGTSYNEQFF. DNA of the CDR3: TGTGCCAGCAAGCCGCGACTAGCGGGAGGCACTTCTTACAATGAGCAGTTCTTC.

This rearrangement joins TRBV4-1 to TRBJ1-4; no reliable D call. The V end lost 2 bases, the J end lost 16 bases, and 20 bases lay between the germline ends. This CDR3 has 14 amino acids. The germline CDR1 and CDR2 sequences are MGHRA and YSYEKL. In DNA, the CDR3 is TGCGCCAGCAGCCAATCCCTGGCAGGAGACAAGCGGTTTTTT. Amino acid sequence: CASSQSLAGDKRFF.

Here the CDR3 reads CASSPGTDEIYEQYF. CDR3 in DNA: TGTGCCAGCAGCCCGGGGACAGACGAAATTTACGAGCAGTACTTC. V is TRBV13 and J is TRBJ2-7; TRBD1 aligns across 7 bases. CDR1 is PRHDT, CDR2 FYEKMQ, per germline (reference sequence). This CDR3 has 15 amino acids. V trimming: 5 bases; J trimming: 4 bases; junction bases outside the gene matches: 11.

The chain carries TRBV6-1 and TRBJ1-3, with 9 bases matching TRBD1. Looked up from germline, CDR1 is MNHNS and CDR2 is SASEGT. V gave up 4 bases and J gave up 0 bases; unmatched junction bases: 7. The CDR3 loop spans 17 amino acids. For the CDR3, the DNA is TGTGCCAGCAGTGTTACGGGACAGGGTAGCTCTGGAAACACCATATATTTT. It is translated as CASSVTGQGSSGNTIYF.

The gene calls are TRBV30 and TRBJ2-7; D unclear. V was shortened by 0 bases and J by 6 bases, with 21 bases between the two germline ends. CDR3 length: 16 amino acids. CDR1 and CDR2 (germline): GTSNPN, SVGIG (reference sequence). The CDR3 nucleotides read TGTGCCTGGAGTGTACGCCGCCAGGCCAAATCATCCGAGCAGTACTTC. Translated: CAWSVRRQAKSSEQYF.